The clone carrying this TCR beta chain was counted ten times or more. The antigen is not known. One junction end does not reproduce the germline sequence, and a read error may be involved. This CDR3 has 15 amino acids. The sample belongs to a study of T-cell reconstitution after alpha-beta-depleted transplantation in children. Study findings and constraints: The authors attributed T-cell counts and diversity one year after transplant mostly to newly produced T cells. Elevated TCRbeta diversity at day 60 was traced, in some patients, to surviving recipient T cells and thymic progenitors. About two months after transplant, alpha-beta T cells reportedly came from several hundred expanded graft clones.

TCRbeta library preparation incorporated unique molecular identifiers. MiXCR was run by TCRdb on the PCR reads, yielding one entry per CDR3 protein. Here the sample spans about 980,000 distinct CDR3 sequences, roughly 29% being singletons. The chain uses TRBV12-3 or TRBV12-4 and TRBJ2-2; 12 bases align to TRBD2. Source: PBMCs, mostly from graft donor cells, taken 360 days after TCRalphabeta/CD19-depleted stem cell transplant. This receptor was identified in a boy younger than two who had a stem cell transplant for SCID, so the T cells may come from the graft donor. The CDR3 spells CASSLAGGHTGELFF. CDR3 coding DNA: TGTGCCAGCAGTCTAGCGGGGGGGCACACCGGGGAGCTGTTTTTT.